The clone carrying this T cell receptor (beta chain) was recorded only once. The data were produced by immunoSEQ multiplex PCR, yet TCRdb's version contains in-frame clones alone and is incomplete. Among tens of thousands of clones listed, roughly 86% were seen once. Time point noted: cycle 4 day 1 (C4D1), after 5 to 7 weeks of nivolumab. Every patient relapsed after autologous stem cell transplantation, and brentuximab vedotin exposure varied. The germline gives CDR1 LNHDA, CDR2 SQIVND (reference sequence). With V trimmed by 5 bases and J by 5 bases, 6 bases remained unmatched. The CDR3 totals 15 residues. This sample was included in a study of PD-1 blockade in classical Hodgkin lymphoma.

Sequences were derived from peripheral blood mononuclear cells (PBMCs), sampled before the fourth cycle of nivolumab. The receptor's source is a human donor with classical Hodgkin lymphoma. The rearrangement links TRBV19 to TRBJ2-5, with 12 bases lining up with TRBD1. The chain's CDR3 is CASSPGQGAAETQYF. CDR3 in DNA: TGTGCCAGTAGTCCGGGACAGGGGGCTGCGGAGACCCAGTACTTC.